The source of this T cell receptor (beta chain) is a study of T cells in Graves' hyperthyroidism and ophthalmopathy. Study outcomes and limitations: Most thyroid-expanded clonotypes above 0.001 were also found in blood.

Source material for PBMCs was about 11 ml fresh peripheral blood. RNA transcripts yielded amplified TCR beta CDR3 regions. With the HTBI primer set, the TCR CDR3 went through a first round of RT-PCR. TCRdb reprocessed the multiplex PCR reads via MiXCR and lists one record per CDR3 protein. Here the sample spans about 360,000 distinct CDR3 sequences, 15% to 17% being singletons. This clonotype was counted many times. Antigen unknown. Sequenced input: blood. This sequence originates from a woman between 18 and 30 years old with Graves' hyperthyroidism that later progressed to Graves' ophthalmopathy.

The CDR3 loop is CSASSLAGVFDNEQFF. The CDR3 DNA is TGCAGTGCTAGTTCTCTAGCGGGAGTCTTCGACAATGAGCAGTTCTTC. This rearrangement joins TRBV20-1 to TRBJ2-1; 10 nucleotides match TRBD2. The CDR3 has 16 amino acids. CDR1 and CDR2 (germline): DFQATT, SNEGSKA (reference sequence). The V segment lost 3 bases and the J segment 5 bases; nucleotides outside the gene matches: 10.